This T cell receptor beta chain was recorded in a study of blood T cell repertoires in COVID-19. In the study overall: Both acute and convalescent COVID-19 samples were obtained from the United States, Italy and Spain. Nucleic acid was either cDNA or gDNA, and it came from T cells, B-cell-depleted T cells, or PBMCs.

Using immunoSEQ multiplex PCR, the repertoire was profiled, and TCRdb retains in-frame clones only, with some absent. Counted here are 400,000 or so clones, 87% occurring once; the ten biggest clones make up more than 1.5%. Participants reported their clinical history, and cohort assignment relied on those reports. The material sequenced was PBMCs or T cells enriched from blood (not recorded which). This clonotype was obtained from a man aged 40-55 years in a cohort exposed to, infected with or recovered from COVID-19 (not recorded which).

CDR3 in DNA: TGCGCCAGCAGCCAAACGACAGTCTCCTACGAGCAGTACTTC. Amino acids: CASSQTTVSYEQYF. This chain connects TRBV4-1 to TRBJ2-7; TRBD1 is a possible D gene (5 bases). With 2 bases removed from V and 0 bases from J, the gap between germline ends came to 8 bases. In germline, CDR1 is MGHRA, CDR2 YSYEKL. The CDR3 has 14 residues.